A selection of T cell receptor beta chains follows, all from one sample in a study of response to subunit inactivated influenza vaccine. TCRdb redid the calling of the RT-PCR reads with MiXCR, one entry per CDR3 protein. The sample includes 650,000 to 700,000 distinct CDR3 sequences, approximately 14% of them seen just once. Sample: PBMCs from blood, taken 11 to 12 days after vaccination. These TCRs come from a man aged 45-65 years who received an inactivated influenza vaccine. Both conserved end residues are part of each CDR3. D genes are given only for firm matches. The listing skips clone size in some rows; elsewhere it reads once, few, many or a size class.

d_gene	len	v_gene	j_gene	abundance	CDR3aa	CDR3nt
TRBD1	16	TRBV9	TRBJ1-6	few	CASSGSGTALNSPLHF	TGTGCCAGCAGCGGGTCGGGGACAGCTCTTAATTCACCCCTCCACTTT
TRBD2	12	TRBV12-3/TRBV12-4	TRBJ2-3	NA	CASSPSGWAQYF	TGTGCCAGCAGTCCTAGCGGGTGGGCGCAGTATTTT
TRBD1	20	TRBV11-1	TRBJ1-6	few	CASSLDLRDSESSYNSPLHF	TGTGCCAGCAGCTTAGACCTGAGGGACAGCGAGAGCTCCTATAATTCACCCCTCCACTTT
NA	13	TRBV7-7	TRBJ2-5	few	CASSLVMRETQYF	TGTGCCAGCAGCTTAGTTATGAGGGAGACCCAGTACTTC
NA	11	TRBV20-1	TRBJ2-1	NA	CGPQTYNEQFF	TGCGGCCCCCAAACCTACAATGAGCAGTTCTTC
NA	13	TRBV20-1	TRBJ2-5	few	CSAPGTAGETQYF	TGCAGTGCCCCCGGGACAGCGGGGGAGACCCAGTACTTC
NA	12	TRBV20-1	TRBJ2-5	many	CSATTGRETQYF	TGCAGTGCCACCACAGGGAGAGAGACCCAGTACTTC
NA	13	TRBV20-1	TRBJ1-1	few	CSARQDTTTEAFF	TGCAGTGCTAGACAAGACACGACCACTGAAGCTTTCTTT
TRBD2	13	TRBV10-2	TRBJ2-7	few	CASSESGTREQYF	TGCGCCAGCAGTGAGAGCGGGACTCGCGAGCAGTACTTC
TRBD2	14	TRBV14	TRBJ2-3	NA	CASSPTSRTDTQYF	TGTGCCAGCAGCCCGACTAGCCGCACAGATACGCAGTATTTT
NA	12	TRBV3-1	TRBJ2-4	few	CASSQGQGFQYF	TGTGCCAGCAGCCAAGGTCAGGGATTTCAGTACTTC
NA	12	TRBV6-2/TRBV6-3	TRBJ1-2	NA	CASHRGGFGYTF	TGTGCCAGCCACCGGGGAGGATTCGGCTACACCTTC
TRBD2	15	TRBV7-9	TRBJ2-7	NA	CASSLTSGVYYEQYF	TGTGCCAGCAGCTTAACAAGCGGGGTGTACTACGAGCAGTACTTC
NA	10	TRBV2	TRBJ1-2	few	CASSETGYTF	TGTGCCAGCAGTGAAACAGGCTACACCTTC
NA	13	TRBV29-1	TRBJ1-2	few	CSVEEPGNGGYTF	TGCAGCGTTGAAGAACCAGGGAATGGAGGCTACACCTTC
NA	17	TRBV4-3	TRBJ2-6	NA	CASSQASIASGANVLTF	TGCGCCAGCAGCCAAGCCTCGATAGCCTCTGGGGCCAACGTCCTGACTTTC
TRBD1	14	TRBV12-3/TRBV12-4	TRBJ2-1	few	CASNPDRGRGWQFF	TGTGCCAGCAACCCGGACAGGGGGCGAGGATGGCAGTTCTTC
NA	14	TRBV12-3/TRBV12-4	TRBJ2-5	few	CASSSWGRQETQYF	TGTGCCAGCAGTAGCTGGGGGAGACAAGAGACCCAGTACTTC
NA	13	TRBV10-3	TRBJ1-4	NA	CATAGPTNEKLFF	TGTGCCACCGCGGGGCCAACTAATGAAAAACTGTTTTTT
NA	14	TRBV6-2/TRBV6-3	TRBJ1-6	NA	CASSYGLGNSPLHF	TGTGCCAGCAGTTACGGGCTGGGGAATTCACCCCTCCACTTT
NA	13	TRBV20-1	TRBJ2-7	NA	CSAKAGSTHEQYF	TGCAGTGCTAAGGCCGGGAGTACCCACGAGCAGTACTTC
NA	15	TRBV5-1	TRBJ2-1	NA	CASCLDGPSYNEQFF	TGCGCCAGCTGCTTGGACGGACCCTCCTACAATGAGCAGTTCTTC
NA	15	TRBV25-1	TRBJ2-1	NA	CASSELPGQNNEQFF	TGTGCCAGCAGTGAATTACCGGGGCAGAACAATGAGCAGTTCTTC
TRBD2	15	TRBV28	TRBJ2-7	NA	CASSRIAGGPYEQYF	TGTGCCAGCAGCCGGATAGCGGGAGGGCCCTACGAGCAGTACTTC
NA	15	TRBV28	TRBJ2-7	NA	CASSIQGGSFYEQYF	TGTGCCAGCAGTATACAGGGTGGTTCCTTCTACGAGCAGTACTTC
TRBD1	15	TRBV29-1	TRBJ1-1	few	CSVSKIGQGSPEAFF	TGCAGCGTTTCGAAGATAGGACAGGGAAGCCCTGAAGCTTTCTTT
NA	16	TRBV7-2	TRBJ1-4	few	CASSLYAVTTNEKLFF	TGTGCCAGCAGCTTATACGCGGTGACAACTAATGAAAAACTGTTTTTT
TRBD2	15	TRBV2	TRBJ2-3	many	CASREIAGATDTQYF	TGTGCCAGCAGGGAGATAGCGGGAGCAACAGATACGCAGTATTTT
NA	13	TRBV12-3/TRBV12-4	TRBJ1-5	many	CASRPQGDQPQHF	TGTGCCAGCAGGCCACAGGGAGATCAGCCCCAGCATTTT
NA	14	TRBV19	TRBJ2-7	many	CASSASGGGGEQYF	TGTGCCAGTAGTGCCTCCGGGGGTGGTGGCGAGCAGTACTTC
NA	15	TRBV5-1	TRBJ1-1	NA	CASSLMPAPNTEAFF	TGCGCCAGCAGCTTGATGCCCGCCCCGAACACTGAAGCTTTCTTT
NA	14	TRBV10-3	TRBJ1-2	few	CAISESSEGRGYTF	TGTGCCATCAGTGAGTCGTCGGAGGGGAGAGGCTACACCTTC
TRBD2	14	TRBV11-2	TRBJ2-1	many	CASSPERGNNEQFF	TGTGCCAGCAGCCCGGAGCGGGGGAACAATGAGCAGTTCTTC
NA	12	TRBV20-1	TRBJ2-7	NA	CSASPRVYEQYF	TGCAGTGCTAGCCCCAGGGTCTACGAGCAGTACTTC
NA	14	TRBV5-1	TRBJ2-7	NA	CASSLGQGGGEQYF	TGCGCCAGCAGCTTGGGACAGGGAGGCGGCGAGCAGTACTTC
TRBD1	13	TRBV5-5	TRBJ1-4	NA	CASSSGGYEKLFF	TGTGCCAGCAGCTCAGGGGGATATGAAAAACTGTTTTTT
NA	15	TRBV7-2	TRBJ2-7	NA	CASSFSYWPNYEQYF	TGTGCCAGCAGCTTTTCCTACTGGCCCAACTACGAGCAGTACTTC
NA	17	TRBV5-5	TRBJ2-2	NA	CASSLTTGGVNTGELFF	TGTGCCAGCAGCTTGACGACAGGAGGGGTTAACACCGGGGAGCTGTTTTTT
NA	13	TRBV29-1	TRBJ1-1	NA	CSVVRVLNTEAFF	TGCAGCGTGGTAAGGGTTTTAAACACTGAAGCTTTCTTT
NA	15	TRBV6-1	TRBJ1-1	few	CASSDQGLRLAEAFF	TGTGCCAGCAGTGATCAGGGCCTAAGGTTGGCTGAAGCTTTCTTT
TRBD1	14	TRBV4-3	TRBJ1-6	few	CASSPTGRSSPLHF	TGCGCCAGCAGCCCGACAGGGAGAAGCTCACCCCTCCACTTT
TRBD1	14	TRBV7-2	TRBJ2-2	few	CASSTGQRTGELFF	TGTGCCAGCAGCACGGGACAGCGCACCGGGGAGCTGTTTTTT
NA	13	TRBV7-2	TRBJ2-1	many	CASSLRVYNEQFF	TGTGCCAGCAGCCTGCGGGTGTACAATGAGCAGTTCTTC
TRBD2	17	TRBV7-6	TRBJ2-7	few	CASSLTTSGREAYEQYF	TGTGCCAGCAGCTTGACGACTAGCGGGAGGGAAGCCTACGAGCAGTACTTC
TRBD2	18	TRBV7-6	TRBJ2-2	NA	CASSTELAGGKNTGELFF	TGTGCCAGCAGCACGGAACTAGCGGGGGGGAAAAACACCGGGGAGCTGTTTTTT
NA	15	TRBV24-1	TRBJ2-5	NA	CATSAGSGVQETQYF	TGTGCCACCAGTGCGGGTTCGGGGGTACAAGAGACCCAGTACTTC
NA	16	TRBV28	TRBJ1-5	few	CASSSPWKGSNQPQHF	TGTGCCAGCAGTTCCCCCTGGAAGGGAAGCAATCAGCCCCAGCATTTT
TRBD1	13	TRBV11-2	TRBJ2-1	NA	CASKTPGGNEQFF	TGTGCCAGCAAGACTCCAGGGGGCAATGAGCAGTTCTTC
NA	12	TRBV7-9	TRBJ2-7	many	CASSPTSERQYF	TGTGCCAGCAGCCCCACTAGTGAACGGCAGTACTTC
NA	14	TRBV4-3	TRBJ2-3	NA	CASSQDRYGGPQYF	TGCGCCAGCAGCCAAGATCGGTACGGGGGGCCGCAGTATTTT
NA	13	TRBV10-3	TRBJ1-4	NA	CAISESRGEKLFF	TGTGCCATCAGTGAGTCGAGAGGGGAAAAACTGTTTTTT
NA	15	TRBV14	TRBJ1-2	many	CASSQEGSRIYGYTF	TGTGCCAGCAGCCAAGAGGGCAGTCGGATCTATGGCTACACCTTC
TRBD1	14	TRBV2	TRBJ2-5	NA	CASSGTGGWETQYF	TGTGCCAGCAGTGGGACAGGGGGCTGGGAGACCCAGTACTTC
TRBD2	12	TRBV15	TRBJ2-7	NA	CATRFGGGEQYF	TGTGCCACCAGATTTGGGGGGGGCGAGCAGTACTTC
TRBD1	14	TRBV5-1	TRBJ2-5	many	CASSQGQVQETQYF	TGCGCCAGCAGCCAGGGACAGGTCCAAGAGACCCAGTACTTC
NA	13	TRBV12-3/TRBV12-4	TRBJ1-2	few	CASSTTGSYGYTF	TGTGCCAGCAGTACTACAGGGAGCTATGGCTACACCTTC
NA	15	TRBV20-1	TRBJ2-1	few	CSADDVAGSYNEQFF	TGCAGTGCGGACGATGTTGCGGGGTCCTACAATGAGCAGTTCTTC
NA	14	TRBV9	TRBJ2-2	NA	CASSVVWNTGELFF	TGTGCCAGCAGCGTAGTCTGGAACACCGGGGAGCTGTTTTTT
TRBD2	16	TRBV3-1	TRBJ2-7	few	CASSQEGTGGPVEQYF	TGTGCCAGCAGCCAAGAGGGGACGGGGGGGCCAGTCGAGCAGTACTTC